This paragraph covers one T cell receptor beta chain sequence. It lacks a known antigen. Base qualities are not provided; no much larger clone lies one nucleotide away. The data belong to a study of cytomegalovirus exposure and HLA in healthy donors (dated by TCRdb to 2017 to 2019). For the study in its entirety: In an earlier analysis of about 560 of the donors, around 290 Gb of sequence data and 90 million to 120 million unique TCR beta sequences from 150 million to 200 million T cells were reported. About 280 gigabases of sequencing data and around 85 million unique TCR sequences made up an early release that covered 500 to 700 HLA-typed donors. Among the roughly 400 genotyped donors, around 81% belonged to the genetic ancestry cluster associated with self-reported Caucasian donors. The study was designed to test whether signatures of past pathogen exposure could be identified by cataloging public T cell receptors. The study profiled the T cell repertoires of fewer than 850 subjects by immunosequencing and related them to cytomegalovirus serostatus. Besides the first cohort of around 700 subjects, a separate validation cohort made up of over 95 different subjects was used. To predict cytomegalovirus infection status, the study brought together high-throughput TCR immunosequencing, statistical association of individual TCRs with disease status, and machine learning. A later analysis re-examined previously published TCR beta repertoires from around 670 donors and added high-resolution HLA genotyping to investigate patterns of TCR occurrence. Rather than drawing on any new phenotypic data, the later analysis identified candidate immune exposures from TCR beta sequences and the way those sequences occurred across donors. To decide whether each TCR beta V gene segment behaved as functional or pseudogenic, an earlier analysis of approximately 600 of the donors relied on high-throughput TCR beta sequencing. Donor age, sex, ethnicity and CMV serostatus were compiled alongside the repertoire data. A later genetic analysis took genome-wide SNP genotypes for about 55% of the 666 donors and used that subset as a discovery cohort. All discovery cohort repertoires had been generated using a single sequencing platform. Class I and class II HLA loci were covered by the typing at four-digit resolution. Typing coverage differed by locus: A, B, C, DRB1 and DQB1 were typed in about 620-630 donors, DQA1 in 500 to 550, DPA1 in approximately 600, and DPB1 in about 450. A handful of DR-DQ haplotypes were treated as single units for association and clustering because of strong linkage in the cohort. Across approximately 420 genotyped donors of the cohort, an average of about 250,000 unique TCR beta nucleotide sequences per donor were sequenced, and roughly 17% of those sequences were non-productive.

The protocol used for the library was the immunoSEQ multiplex PCR assay. For the multiplex PCR, a mixture combining 60 forward primers for TCR Vbeta segments and 13 reverse primers for TCR Jbeta segments was used. The CDR3 region of rearranged TCR beta genes was amplified from genomic DNA by a multiplex PCR assay. The amplified TCR beta libraries were sequenced on the Illumina HiSeq System as 87-base-pair reads. The study's processing was this. In a later analysis, approximately 74 million unique TCR beta chains were counted across the roughly 670 repertoires, and approximately 11 million of these chains were shared by at least two donors. A nearest-neighbor algorithm error-corrected the raw reads and collapsed the reads into unique sequences, merging closely related sequences to remove PCR and sequencing errors. To assign V, D and J gene segments, CDR3 sequences were aligned to IMGT reference sequences. For a sequence to be retained, a match of at least six nucleotides to both a V gene segment and a J gene segment was required. Rearrangements were called productive when the CDR3 lacked stop codons and stayed in frame with V and J; all others were non-productive. CDR3 was defined by IMGT convention, running from the second conserved V-encoded cysteine to the conserved J-encoded phenylalanine. The earlier analysis of 450 to 750 of the donors excluded any sequence lacking an unambiguous match to a single V gene segment. An earlier analysis of just under 600 of the donors called V segments functional above 56.7% productive rearrangements and segregating when the between-donor standard deviation exceeded 5%. A statistical classification framework was developed to diagnose cytomegalovirus status using the catalog of TCR beta chain sequences. V and J gene assignment, in a later analysis, came from comparing TCR nucleotide sequences with IMGT/GENE-DB human TR gene sequences. The TCRdist pipeline was used in a later analysis to assign CDR3 sequences and most-parsimonious VDJ recombination scenarios. In a later analysis, each TCR beta chain was defined by its CDR3 amino acid sequence together with its V-gene family, and reads without a unique V-gene family were excluded. As a way to deal with suspected cross-contamination and a sequencing artifact, a later analysis dropped 450 to 600 nucleotide sequences that were highly shared and had low generation probability. In a later analysis, a clonal expansion index was calculated for each public chain from normalized within-repertoire ranks of inferred template counts. A later analysis computed generation probabilities with a VDJ recombination model fitted to out-of-frame rearrangements, and checked the results against IGoR. A later analysis scored TCR-TCR, TCR-HLA and TCR-CMV co-occurrence with hypergeometric tests, applying a repertoire-size bias correction to TCR pairs. To estimate false discovery rates, a later analysis permuted the HLA or CMV assignments 20 times. In a later analysis, co-occurring TCRs were grouped with DBSCAN, and TCRdist sequence similarity was added when clustering was performed within HLA-allele-positive subsets. For co-occurrence clustering, repertoires with fewer than 30,000 or more than 120,000 public chains were excluded, along with five repertoires with anomalous nucleotide sharing. TCRdb stores this immuneACCESS table with in-frame sequences only. Part of the clones is absent; in the studies checked, under half of the shortfall reflects unresolved V genes, and no reason is known for the rest. D and trimming were read from the DNA, whereas the V and J calls and clone size are those reported in that table. Here the sample has around 140,000 clones; about 61% occur a single time. The ten largest clones add up to approximately 1.8% of the sample.

Trimming at the junction amounts to 0 bases on V and 3 bases on J, and the germline ends lie 12 bases apart. The CDR3 sequence holds 16 residues, the cysteine and phenylalanine included. Only the CDR3 DNA stays, 48 bases, in frame from base 1. The CDR1 and CDR2 encoded by the germline V gene are SGHRS and YFSETQ. The cohort comprised around 700 healthy bone marrow donors. All cohort members were sampled while nominally healthy, although unrecorded immune exposures were likely present. The donor was CMV seronegative and was included in the group of hundreds of seronegative cohort members. A peripheral blood sample was provided by each donor, and peripheral blood mononuclear cells were used for TCR beta sequencing. The Qiagen DNeasy Blood Extraction Kit was used to extract genomic DNA from the blood cell samples. What the authors observed across the whole study: Cytomegalovirus status was reported to be diagnosed by the classifier with high specificity and sensitivity in both the original and validation cohorts. According to a later analysis, parvovirus B19, influenza, CMV and Epstein-Barr virus appeared linked to several top co-occurrence clusters. Broadly in line with IMGT annotations, most TCR beta V segments showed up in productive rearrangements about 87% or about 30% of the time in an earlier analysis of around 600 of the donors. Strong co-occurrence of HLA alleles, especially DR and DQ, made assigning TCR associations to individual alleles difficult. In a later genetic analysis, a missense DCLRE1C variant was associated with V-gene and J-gene trimming of TCR beta chains, and the association was replicated in an independent cohort. A few of the identified cytomegalovirus-associated TCR beta chains were confirmed in vitro to be specific for cytomegalovirus antigens. Some IMGT-functional V segments, including TRBV6-2 and TRBV6-3, could not be told apart with the 87-base-pair reads, so those segments were excluded. HLA typing was unavailable for some donors at each locus, so association tests used only the typed subset. In a later genetic analysis, fewer N-insertions in productive TCRs were reported among donors in an Asian-associated ancestry cluster than the approximately 670-donor mean. Because counts were too low, roughly 18 rarely observed V segments, including chromosome 9 orphons, were left out of the earlier analysis of 587 of the donors. The cohort was sequenced for TCR beta chains only, and without alpha or paired-chain data the features that could be detected were limited. A further reported finding was that TCR beta sequences accurately predicted the HLA-A and HLA-B alleles for most subjects in the first cohort. Most TCR sequences were seen in very few donors, while some public TCRs were found in many individuals. A group of highly shared sequence variants was considered likely to be a technical artifact of the sequencing pipeline. Immune exposure information for the cohort was limited to CMV serostatus. According to a later analysis, TCR association rates differed among HLA loci, with DRB1 alleles showing the most associated TCRs and HLA-C alleles showing the fewest. Presence/absence analyses assumed roughly uniform sequencing depth across donors, an assumption that may not hold. The study gave a list of about 160 TCR beta chains associated with cytomegalovirus. Correlated functional status among segregating V segments might be attributable to linkage disequilibrium, but an unknown experimental factor could not be ruled out. It was suggested by the authors that the approach could potentially be generalized to other disease states and immunological phenotypes. In a later analysis, 15,000 to 20,000 TCR beta sequences were associated with specific HLA alleles at a false discovery rate of 0.05. Most CMV-associated TCR beta chains appeared to be HLA-restricted in a later analysis, and the HLA associations seemed to be driven largely by CMV exposure. In a later analysis, HLA-associated TCR beta chains showed more clonal expansion and lower generation probabilities than non-associated chains that were equally common.

The TCR originated in a male donor in good health and CMV-seronegative. Sequencing used PBMCs. The chain uses TRBV5-1 and TRBJ2-2; a tentative D call is TRBD2 (5 bases match). DNA sequence: TGCGCCAGCAGCTTGGCAACCGGGGTCTACACCGGGGAGCTGTTTTTT. Its amino acids are CASSLATGVYTGELFF.